A selection of T cell receptor beta chains follows, all from one sample in a study of blood T cell repertoires in COVID-19. Repertoires were generated with immunoSEQ multiplex PCR, while TCRdb's copy carries only in-frame clones and drops some. The table shows over 200,000 clones, with roughly 89% occurring only once. Sequenced sample: PBMCs or T cells enriched from blood (not recorded which). These TCRs come from a man between 25 and 39 years old who had been exposed to COVID-19. The CDR3 runs from the conserved cysteine through the conserved F or W. Fields, in order: V gene, J gene, CDR3 protein.

>TRBV4-1|TRBJ2-5
CASSQVGLPQETQYF
>TRBV21-1|TRBJ1-1
CAGAEDRLPQRTEAFF
>TRBV11-2|TRBJ2-3
CASSPGGFSTDTQYF
>TRBV28|TRBJ2-7
CASSLFTSPYEQYF
>TRBV5-1|TRBJ1-6
CASSLSERISSSLHF
>TRBV5-4|TRBJ2-2
CASRLFGLSTGELFF
>TRBV29-1|TRBJ2-1
CSVGDSTYNEQFF
>TRBV7-9|TRBJ1-3
CASSLEAGGAVPLNTIYF
>TRBV12-5|TRBJ2-7
CASGLATGTVGYEQYF
>TRBV7-6|TRBJ2-2
CASSDSRGANTGELFF
>TRBV19|TRBJ1-4
CASTDRSNEKLFF
>TRBV18|TRBJ2-5
CASSPLPRAGETQYF
>TRBV7-2|TRBJ2-7
CASSSSRGAGSYEQYF
>TRBV6-5|TRBJ2-1
CASNLAYSSYNEQFF
>TRBV3-1/TRBV3-2|TRBJ2-5
CASSPTSGWTQYF
>TRBV4-1|TRBJ2-7
CASSRFGDGAYEQYF
>TRBV20-1|TRBJ1-4
CSASLAGNEKLFF
>TRBV4-1|TRBJ2-7
CASSQDPGQGYDEQYF